This TCR beta chain comes out of a study of a mutant IDH1 vaccine in newly diagnosed glioma. Study-level background: Patients received vaccination from 4-6 weeks after radiotherapy alone, or with temozolomide cycles.

Libraries were prepared by immunoSEQ multiplex PCR; TCRdb keeps only in-frame clonotypes and omits some of them. The sample includes about 54,000 clones, 84% of them seen just once. Germline values: CDR1 LGHNA, CDR2 YSLEER. This CDR3 is 15 amino acids long. V lost 4 bases and J 8 bases, leaving 20 bases between the germline ends. This clone was counted a single time. Its antigen is unidentified. Documented time point: week 35, safety follow-up. Vaccinated patients received 300 ug of mutant IDH1 20-mer peptide per dose, with topical imiquimod. There were new WHO grade 3 or 4 astrocytomas in the donors, and these were IDH1-mutant and ATRX-lost.

The sequence derives from a woman aged 18-29 years with glioma. This rearrangement joins TRBV4-3 to TRBJ1-2, with D possibly matching TRBD1 (5 bases). Sequencing used PBMCs, obtained from a glioma patient whose treatment included an IDH1 peptide vaccine. This CDR3 is CASSPSPWDLGGYTF. CDR3 bases: TGCGCCAGCAGCCCTTCACCGTGGGACTTGGGCGGCTACACCTTC.